The 16 T cell receptor beta chains below all came from one sample that was sequenced in a study of blood T cell repertoires in COVID-19. Clones were read by immunoSEQ multiplex PCR, and TCRdb kept only the in-frame ones, dropping some. This table holds fewer than 350,000 clones, approximately 91% found once. Material: PBMCs or T cells enriched from blood (not recorded which). Receptors originate from a woman in her 40s with acute COVID-19.

This sequence joins TRBV2 and TRBJ2-5; perhaps TRBD1 as D (5 bases). The germline gives CDR1 SNHLY, CDR2 FYNNEI. The V gene lost 2 bases and the J gene lost 1 base, with 8 bases spanning the gap. This CDR3 comprises 14 residues. Here the CDR3 DNA reads TGTGCCAGCAGTGAACAGGGCATCCAAGAGACCCAGTACTTC. Amino acids: CASSEQGIQETQYF. Complete variable domain (other parts from reference TRBV2 and TRBJ2-5): EPEVTQTPSHQVTQMGQEVILRCVPISNHLYFYWYRQILGQKVEFLVSFYNNEISEKSEIFDDQFSVERPDGSNFTLKIRSTKLEDSAMYFCASSEQGIQETQYFGPGTRLLVL.

This chain links TRBV19 with TRBJ1-1, with 7 positions matching TRBD1. The CDR3 is 14 amino acids. Trimming removed 3 bases from V and 4 bases from J; junction bases left unmatched: 5. Germline V gives CDR1 LNHDA, CDR2 SQIVND (reference sequence). The CDR3 region is CASSMRGLGTEAFF. DNA of the CDR3: TGTGCCAGTAGTATGAGGGGGCTGGGCACTGAAGCTTTCTTT.

This clone was seen a single time. This chain connects TRBV7-2 to TRBJ2-7; D remains ambiguous. CDR3 length: 14 residues. Trimming took 5 bases from V and 2 from J, leaving 13 bases between them. Germline loops: CDR1 SGHTA, CDR2 FQGNSA. The CDR3 sequence: CASSSDGKPYEQYF. Here the CDR3 DNA reads TGTGCCAGCAGCAGCGACGGAAAGCCCTACGAGCAGTACTTC.

V gene TRBV27 combines with J gene TRBJ1-2; D might be TRBD1 (6 bases). Trimming removed 7 bases at V and 7 bases at J, with 22 bases between. Per germline, CDR1 MNHEY and CDR2 SMNVEV (reference sequence). The CDR3 is made up of 15 amino acids. Here the CDR3 DNA reads TGTGCCAGCAATCCCGGACAGTCTATAAGGGGTGGCTACACCTTC. Protein sequence: CASNPGQSIRGGYTF.

V and J are TRBV20-1 and TRBJ1-5; a possible D gene is TRBD1 (5 bases). Germline CDR1 and CDR2: DFQATT and SNEGSKA (reference sequence). The CDR3 extends over 10 amino acids. V shed 4 bases and J shed 11 bases, with 9 bases lying between them. CDR3: CSATQGAQHF. As DNA, the CDR3 is TGCAGTGCTACACAAGGGGCCCAGCATTTT.

The chain has TRBV9 and TRBJ1-1; TRBD1 agrees at 7 bases. V was clipped by 0 bases and J by 6 bases; unmatched bases: 11. Per germline, CDR1 SGDLS and CDR2 YYNGEE. The CDR3 totals 16 residues. The CDR3 is CASSVGPQGVWAEAFF. The CDR3 bases are TGTGCCAGCAGCGTAGGCCCCCAGGGGGTGTGGGCTGAAGCTTTCTTT.

This sequence joins TRBV29-1 and TRBJ2-7, with a weak D call TRBD2 (6 bases). The germline CDR1 and CDR2 sequences are SQVTM and ANQGSEA. This CDR3 has 12 amino acids. The V and J ends lost 6 bases and 3 bases respectively, with 12 bases between them. The CDR3: CSVVADSYEQYF. The CDR3 DNA sequence: TGCAGCGTCGTAGCGGATAGCTACGAGCAGTACTTC.

The chain links TRBV12-3 or TRBV12-4 to TRBJ2-1; D is undetermined. V lost 5 bases and J 8 bases, leaving 13 bases between the germline ends. The CDR3 has 13 residues. DNA of the CDR3: TGTGCCAGCAGTGCCCTCCTCCGGGATGAGCAGTTCTTC. As protein: CASSALLRDEQFF.

V and J are TRBV19 and TRBJ2-5, with 8 bases identical to TRBD1. The germline V gene encodes CDR1 LNHDA and CDR2 SQIVND (reference sequence). J was trimmed by 5 bases and V by 4 bases; bases with no gene match: 15. The length of the CDR3 is 17 residues. The CDR3 sequence: CASSTVEQGAPRETQYF. The CDR3 nucleotides read TGTGCCAGTAGTACGGTGGAGCAGGGGGCCCCCAGGGAGACCCAGTACTTC.

The chain is built from TRBV5-8 and TRBJ1-1; D gene unclear. Trimming removed 4 bases at V and 4 bases at J, with 5 bases between. The CDR3 runs 11 residues. Germline V gene data show CDR1 as SGHTS and CDR2 as YDEGEE. The chain's CDR3 is CASSRSTEAFF. CDR3 bases: TGTGCCAGCAGCAGGAGCACTGAAGCTTTCTTT. The full variable domain, with the rest looked up from reference TRBV5-8 and TRBJ1-1, is EAGVTQSPTHLIKTRGQQATLRCSPISGHTSVYWYQQALGLGLQFLLWYDEGEERNRGNFPPRFSGRQFPNYSSELNVNALELEDSALYLCASSRSTEAFFGQGTRLTVV.

This clone occurred once. The V and J genes are TRBV15 and TRBJ1-2, with no clear D. This CDR3 comprises 13 residues. Germline CDR1 and CDR2: LNHNV and YYDKDF (reference sequence). V lost 3 bases and J lost 8, with 13 bases in between. The CDR3 nucleotides read TGTGCCACCAGCAGCACGGTTATCCGAGGCTACACCTTC. It encodes CATSSTVIRGYTF.

The chain recombines TRBV18 with TRBJ1-6; TRBD1 matches at 7 bases. Germline V CDR1 and CDR2: KGHSH, LQKENI. Losses at the gene ends were 4 bases for V and 7 bases for J; bases not matched to a gene: 10. The CDR3 totals 16 residues. CDR3 in DNA: TGTGCCAGCTCACTTTTTTCAGGGACAGAGAATTCACCCCTCCACTTT. As protein: CASSLFSGTENSPLHF.

This clone is a singleton in its sample. The J gene is TRBJ2-7, the V gene TRBV5-1; a possible D gene is TRBD1 (6 bases). Trimming took 7 bases from V and 3 from J, leaving 14 bases between them. This CDR3 spans 13 amino acids. CDR1 and CDR2 (germline): SGHRS, YFSETQ. This CDR3 is CASSSGTFYEQYF. The DNA for the CDR3 is TGCGCCAGCTCTTCCGGGACATTCTACGAGCAGTACTTC.

The chain joins TRBV7-9 to TRBJ1-5; no definite D call. CDR3 length: 15 residues. In germline, CDR1 is SEHNR, CDR2 FQNEAQ (reference sequence). Trimming shortened V by 5 bases and J by 4 bases, and 15 bases separated the two germline ends. The CDR3 region is CASSPEAWENQPQHF. The DNA for the CDR3 is TGTGCCAGCAGCCCCGAGGCATGGGAGAATCAGCCCCAGCATTTT.

DNA of the CDR3: TGTGCCAGCAGCTCCCTGACAGGGAAGCAGTACTTC. Its protein product is CASSSLTGKQYF. J is TRBJ2-7 and V is TRBV6-5; 7 positions match TRBD1. Germline V CDR1 and CDR2: MNHEY, SVGAGI. The CDR3 is 12 residues long. Losses at the gene ends were 6 bases for V and 8 bases for J; bases not matched to a gene: 7.

The V call is TRBV29-1, the J call TRBJ2-1, with 8 bases identical to TRBD2. This CDR3 has 11 amino acids. Germline-derived CDR1 and CDR2 are SQVTM and ANQGSEA. The J segment lost 10 bases and the V segment lost 3 bases, leaving 2 bases of the junction unmatched. CDR3 sequence: CSVEREVEQFF. The CDR3 nucleotides are TGCAGCGTTGAGCGGGAGGTGGAGCAGTTCTTC.